The sequence of this TCR beta chain was determined in a study of T-cell reconstitution after alpha-beta-depleted transplantation in children. Study-level findings and limits: One year after transplant, T-cell counts and diversity came mostly from newly produced T cells.

The V end lost 1 base, the J end lost 3 bases, and 9 bases lay between the germline ends. CDR3 length equals 15 residues. Germline V gene sequence: CDR1 SGHTA, CDR2 FQGNSA. The library targeted TCRbeta and was prepared with unique molecular identifiers. TCRdb redid the calling of the PCR reads with MiXCR, one entry per CDR3 protein. The sample has about 250,000 distinct CDR3 sequences, more than 20% seen once. This clonotype appeared a single time. Its antigen is as yet unknown. This clonotype was sampled from a female patient aged 2 to 10 who had a stem cell transplant for congenital amegakaryocytic thrombocytopenia, so the T cells may come from the graft donor. Source: PBMCs, mostly from graft donor cells, taken 360 days after TCRalphabeta/CD19-depleted stem cell transplant. This chain uses TRBV7-2 with TRBJ2-2; D uncertain. This CDR3 is CASSLGRVDTGELFF. The CDR3 bases are TGTGCCAGCAGCTTAGGAAGGGTCGACACCGGGGAGCTGTTTTTT.